Below, 9 T cell receptor beta chains from the same sample are listed, as sequenced in a study of shared T cell receptors in the human thymus. The protocol was immunoSEQ multiplex PCR, while the TCRdb copy is restricted to in-frame clones and leaves out a portion. The sample holds hundreds of thousands of clones, roughly 90% seen once. These sequences were also reported in another study, on human thymus T cells.

The material sequenced was thymocytes. The receptors come from a boy younger than two with a congenital heart defect.

V is TRBV11-2 and J is TRBJ2-7; TRBD1 matches 7 bases. The V and J ends lost 5 bases and 0 bases, in that order; junction bases with no gene match: 4. Germline assignment: CDR1 SGHAT and CDR2 FQNNGV. The CDR3 has 14 amino acids. CDR3 sequence (DNA): TGTGCCAGCAGCCGGACAGGACCCTCCTACGAGCAGTACTTC. Protein sequence: CASSRTGPSYEQYF.

The chain employs TRBV5-1 and TRBJ2-1, with 11 positions matching TRBD1. V shed 5 bases and J 6 bases; nucleotides not matched to a gene: 7. This CDR3 region has 15 residues. Germline CDR1 is SGHRS and CDR2 is YFSETQ. CDR3 residues: CASSPRDRGANEQFF. The DNA of the CDR3 is TGCGCCAGCAGTCCTCGGGACAGGGGGGCCAATGAGCAGTTCTTC.

V gene TRBV6-5 combines with J gene TRBJ1-1; D may be TRBD1 (6 bases). Trimming left V 0 bases short and J 6 bases short, with 17 bases between. Germline-derived CDR1 and CDR2 are MNHEY and SVGAGI. The CDR3 is made up of 16 amino acids. The CDR3 spells CASSYSAIRSGAEAFF. The CDR3 region has the DNA TGTGCCAGCAGTTACTCGGCCATTAGGTCAGGGGCTGAAGCTTTCTTT.

A single count supports this clone. The chain links TRBV28 to TRBJ2-1; the match to TRBD2 covers 14 bases. Trimming removed 2 bases from V and 8 bases from J; junction bases left unmatched: 2. Germline V gene data show CDR1 as MDHEN and CDR2 as SYDVKM. There are 15 residues in the CDR3. The CDR3 coding sequence is TGTGCCAGCAGTTTAGGGACTAGCGGGAGTCATGAGCAGTTCTTC. Translating gives CASSLGTSGSHEQFF. Variable domain in full (rest from reference TRBV28 and TRBJ2-1): DVKVTQSSRYLVKRTGEKVFLECVQDMDHENMFWYRQDPGLGLRLIYFSYDVKMKEKGDIPEGYSVSREKKERFSLILESASTNQTSMYLCASSLGTSGSHEQFFGPGTRLTVL.

The chain uses TRBV23-1 and TRBJ2-1; 10 nucleotides line up with TRBD2. TRBV23-1 is known as an ORF, though its function is uncertain. The J segment lost 12 bases and the V segment lost 4 bases, leaving 12 bases of the junction unmatched. CDR3 length: 15 amino acids. The CDR3 spells CASSLATSGIIRQFF. DNA for the CDR3: TGCGCCAGCAGTCTCGCCACTAGCGGGATTATACGGCAGTTCTTC.

Concerning this clone itself: The sample carries other DNA sequences with the same CDR3. V is TRBV5-6 and J is TRBJ2-7; a possible D gene is TRBD1 (5 bases). Germline V lookup: CDR1 SGHDT, CDR2 YYEEEE. Trimming removed 4 bases at V and 1 base at J, with 12 bases between. CDR3 length equals 14 residues. The CDR3 protein is CASSLQGFSYEQYF. The CDR3 bases are TGTGCCAGCAGCCTCCAGGGTTTTTCCTACGAGCAGTACTTC.

The rearrangement links TRBV30 to TRBJ2-5; D is possibly TRBD1 (6 bases). The CDR3 is 13 residues long. Per the germline V gene, CDR1 is GTSNPN and CDR2 is SVGIG (reference sequence). Between the trimmed V and J ends, which lost 2 bases and 5 bases, there was a span of 12 bases. The CDR3 region has the DNA TGTGCCTGGAGTATGGGGGCATGGGAGACCCAGTACTTC. Its protein product is CAWSMGAWETQYF.

CDR3 residues: CASRRGGLSSGANVLTF. In DNA, the CDR3 is TGTGCCAGCAGGCGAGGGGGTCTGAGCTCTGGGGCCAACGTCCTGACTTTC. The genes are TRBV5-6 and TRBJ2-6; a weak D match, TRBD1 (6 bases). The CDR3 has 17 amino acids. V dropped 5 bases and J dropped 0 bases, with 15 bases sitting between them. Germline V gene lookup returns CDR1 SGHDT and CDR2 YYEEEE.

The genes are TRBV7-4 and TRBJ1-1; D possibly corresponds to TRBD1 (5 bases). Germline V gene lookup returns CDR1 SGHVT and CDR2 SQSDAQ. The CDR3 runs to 15 residues. V was trimmed by 0 bases and J by 1 base, leaving 9 bases between them. The CDR3 DNA is TGTGCCAGCAGCTTAGCTGTAAGGGGGAACACTGAAGCTTTCTTT. This encodes CASSLAVRGNTEAFF.